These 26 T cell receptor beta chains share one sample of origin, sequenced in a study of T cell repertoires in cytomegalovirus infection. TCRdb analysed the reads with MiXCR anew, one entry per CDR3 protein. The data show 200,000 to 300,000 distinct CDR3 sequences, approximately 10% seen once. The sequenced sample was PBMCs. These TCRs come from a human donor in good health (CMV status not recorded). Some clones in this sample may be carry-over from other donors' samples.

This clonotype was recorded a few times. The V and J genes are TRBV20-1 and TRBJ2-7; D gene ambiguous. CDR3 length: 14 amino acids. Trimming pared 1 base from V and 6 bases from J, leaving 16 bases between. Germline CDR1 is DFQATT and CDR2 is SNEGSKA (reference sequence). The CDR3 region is CSARGGPSGLEQYF. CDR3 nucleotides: TGCAGTGCTAGAGGTGGCCCCTCGGGTCTCGAGCAGTACTTC.

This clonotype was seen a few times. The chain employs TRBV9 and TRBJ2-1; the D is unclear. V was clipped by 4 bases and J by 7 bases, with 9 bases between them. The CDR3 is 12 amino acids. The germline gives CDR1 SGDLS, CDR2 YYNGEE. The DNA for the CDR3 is TGTGCCAGCAGCCCCTTGGTGAATGAGCAGTTCTTC. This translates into CASSPLVNEQFF. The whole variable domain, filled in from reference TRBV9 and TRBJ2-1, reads DSGVTQTPKHLITATGQRVTLRCSPRSGDLSVYWYQQSLDQGLQFLIQYYNGEERAKGNILERFSAQQFPDLHSELNLSSLELGDSALYFCASSPLVNEQFFGPGTRLTVL.

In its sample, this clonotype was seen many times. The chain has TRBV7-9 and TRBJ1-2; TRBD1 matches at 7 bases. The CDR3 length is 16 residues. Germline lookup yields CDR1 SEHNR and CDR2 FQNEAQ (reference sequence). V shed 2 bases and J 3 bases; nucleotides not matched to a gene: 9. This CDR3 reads CASSLSMPGQHYGYTF. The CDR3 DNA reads TGTGCCAGCAGCTTAAGCATGCCGGGACAGCACTATGGCTACACCTTC. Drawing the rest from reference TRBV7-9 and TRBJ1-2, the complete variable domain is DTGVSQNPRHKITKRGQNVTFRCDPISEHNRLYWYRQTLGQGPEFLTYFQNEAQLEKSRLLSDRFSAERPKGSFSTLEIQRTEQGDSAMYLCASSLSMPGQHYGYTFGSGTRLTVV.

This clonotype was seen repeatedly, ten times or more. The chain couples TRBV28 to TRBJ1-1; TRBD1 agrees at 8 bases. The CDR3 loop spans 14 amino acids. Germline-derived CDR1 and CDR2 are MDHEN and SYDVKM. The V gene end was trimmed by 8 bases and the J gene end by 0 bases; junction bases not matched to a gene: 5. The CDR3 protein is CASAGGALNTEAFF. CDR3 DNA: TGTGCCAGCGCAGGGGGCGCTTTGAACACTGAAGCTTTCTTT.

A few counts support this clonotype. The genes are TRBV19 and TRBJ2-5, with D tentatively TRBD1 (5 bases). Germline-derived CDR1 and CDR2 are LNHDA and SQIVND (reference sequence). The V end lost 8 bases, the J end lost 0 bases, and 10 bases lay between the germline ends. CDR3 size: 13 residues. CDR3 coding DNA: TGTGCCAGTTCAAGACAGTACCAAGAGACCCAGTACTTC. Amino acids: CASSRQYQETQYF.

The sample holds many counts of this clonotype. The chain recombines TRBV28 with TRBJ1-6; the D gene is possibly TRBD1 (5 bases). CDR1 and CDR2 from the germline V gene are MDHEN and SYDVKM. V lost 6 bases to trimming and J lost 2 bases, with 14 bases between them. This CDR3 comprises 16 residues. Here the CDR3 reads CASSSRRQPYNSPLHF. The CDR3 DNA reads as TGTGCCAGCAGCTCCCGAAGACAGCCCTATAATTCACCCCTCCACTTT.

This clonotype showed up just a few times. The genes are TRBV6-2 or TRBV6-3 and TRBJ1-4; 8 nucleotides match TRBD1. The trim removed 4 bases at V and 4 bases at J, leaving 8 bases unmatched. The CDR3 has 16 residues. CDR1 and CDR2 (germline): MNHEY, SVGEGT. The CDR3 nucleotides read TGTGCCAGCAGTTCCACTCCAGGGGGCCGTAATGAAAAACTGTTTTTT. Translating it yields CASSSTPGGRNEKLFF.

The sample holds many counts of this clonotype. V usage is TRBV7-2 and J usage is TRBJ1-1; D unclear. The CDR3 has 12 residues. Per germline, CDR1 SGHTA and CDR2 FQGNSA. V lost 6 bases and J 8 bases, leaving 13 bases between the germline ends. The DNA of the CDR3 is TGTGCCAGCAGTCAAGGGCTGCCAGAAGCTTTCTTT. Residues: CASSQGLPEAFF. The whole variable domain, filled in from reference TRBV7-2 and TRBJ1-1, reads GAGVSQSPSNKVTEKGKDVELRCDPISGHTALYWYRQSLGQGLEFLIYFQGNSAPDKSGLPSDRFSAERTGGSVSTLTIQRTQQEDSAVYLCASSQGLPEAFFGQGTRLTVV.

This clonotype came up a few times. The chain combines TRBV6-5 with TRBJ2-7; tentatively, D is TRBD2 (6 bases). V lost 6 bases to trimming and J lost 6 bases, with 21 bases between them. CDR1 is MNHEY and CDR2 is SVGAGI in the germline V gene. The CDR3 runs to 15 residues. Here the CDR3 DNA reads TGTGCCAGCAGCCTGTCGAACCGGGGGAGCGGCGAGCAGTACTTC. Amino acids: CASSLSNRGSGEQYF.

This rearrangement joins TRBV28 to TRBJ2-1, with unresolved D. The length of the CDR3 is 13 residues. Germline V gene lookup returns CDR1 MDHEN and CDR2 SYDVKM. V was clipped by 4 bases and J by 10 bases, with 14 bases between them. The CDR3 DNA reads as TGTGCCAGCAGTTCCCATGAGTTAGGCGAGCAGTTCTTC. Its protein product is CASSSHELGEQFF.

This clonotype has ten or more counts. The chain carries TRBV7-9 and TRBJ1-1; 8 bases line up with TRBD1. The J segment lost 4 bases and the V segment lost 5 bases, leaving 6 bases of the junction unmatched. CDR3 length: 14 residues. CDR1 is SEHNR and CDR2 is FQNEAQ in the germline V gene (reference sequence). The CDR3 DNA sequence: TGTGCCAGCAGCCATGGACAGGGCTCCACTGAAGCTTTCTTT. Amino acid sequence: CASSHGQGSTEAFF.

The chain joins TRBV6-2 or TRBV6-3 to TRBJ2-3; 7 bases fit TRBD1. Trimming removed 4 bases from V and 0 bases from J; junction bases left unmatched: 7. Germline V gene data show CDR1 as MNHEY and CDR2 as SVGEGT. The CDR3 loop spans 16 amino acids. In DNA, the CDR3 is TGTGCCAGCAGTTTTGGGCCGGGACAGAGCACAGATACGCAGTATTTT. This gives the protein CASSFGPGQSTDTQYF.

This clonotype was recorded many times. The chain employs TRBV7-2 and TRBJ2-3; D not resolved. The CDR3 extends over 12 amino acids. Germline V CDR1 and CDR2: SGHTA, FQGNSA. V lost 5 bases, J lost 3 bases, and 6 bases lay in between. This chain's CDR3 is CASSQVTDTQYF. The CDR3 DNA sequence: TGTGCCAGCAGCCAAGTGACAGATACGCAGTATTTT.

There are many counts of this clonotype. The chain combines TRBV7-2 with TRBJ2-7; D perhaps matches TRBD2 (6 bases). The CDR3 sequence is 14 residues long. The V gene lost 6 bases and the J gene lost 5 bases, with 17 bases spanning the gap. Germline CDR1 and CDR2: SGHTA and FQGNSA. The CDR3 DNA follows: TGTGCCAGCAGTTTTGTCGGGGGTAGAAACGAGCAGTACTTC. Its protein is CASSFVGGRNEQYF. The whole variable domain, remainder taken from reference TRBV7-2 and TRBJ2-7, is GAGVSQSPSNKVTEKGKDVELRCDPISGHTALYWYRQSLGQGLEFLIYFQGNSAPDKSGLPSDRFSAERTGGSVSTLTIQRTQQEDSAVYLCASSFVGGRNEQYFGPGTRLTVT.

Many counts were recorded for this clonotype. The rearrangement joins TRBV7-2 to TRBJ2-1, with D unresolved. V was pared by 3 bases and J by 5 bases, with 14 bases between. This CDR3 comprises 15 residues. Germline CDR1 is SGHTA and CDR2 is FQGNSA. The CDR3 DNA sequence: TGTGCCAGCAGCTTCGACAATGTCGGCCACAATGAGCAGTTCTTC. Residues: CASSFDNVGHNEQFF.

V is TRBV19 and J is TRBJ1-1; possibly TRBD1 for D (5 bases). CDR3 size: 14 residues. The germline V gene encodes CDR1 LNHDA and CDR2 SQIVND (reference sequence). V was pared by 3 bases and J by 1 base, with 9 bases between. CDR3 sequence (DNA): TGTGCCAGTAGTATTCAGGGTCCGAACACTGAAGCTTTCTTT. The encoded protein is CASSIQGPNTEAFF.

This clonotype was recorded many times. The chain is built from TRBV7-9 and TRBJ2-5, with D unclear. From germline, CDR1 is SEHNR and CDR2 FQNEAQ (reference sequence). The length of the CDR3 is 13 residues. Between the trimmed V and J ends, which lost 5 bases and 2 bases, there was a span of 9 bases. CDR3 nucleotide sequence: TGTGCCAGCAGCACCGGGCTTCAAGAGACCCAGTACTTC. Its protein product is CASSTGLQETQYF.

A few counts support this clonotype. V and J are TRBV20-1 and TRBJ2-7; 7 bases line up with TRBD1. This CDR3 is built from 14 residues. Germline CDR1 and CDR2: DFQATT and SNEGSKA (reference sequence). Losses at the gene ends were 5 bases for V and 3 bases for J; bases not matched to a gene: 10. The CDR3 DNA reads TGCAGTGCTTGGGACAGCGACGTTGGCTACGAGCAGTACTTC. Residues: CSAWDSDVGYEQYF.

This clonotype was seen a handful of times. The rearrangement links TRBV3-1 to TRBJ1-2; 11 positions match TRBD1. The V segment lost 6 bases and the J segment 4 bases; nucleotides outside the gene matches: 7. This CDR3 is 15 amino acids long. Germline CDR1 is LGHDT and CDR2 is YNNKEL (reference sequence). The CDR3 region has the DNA TGTGCCAGCAGTCCCGGGACAGGGGGAAGCTATGGCTACACCTTC. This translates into CASSPGTGGSYGYTF.

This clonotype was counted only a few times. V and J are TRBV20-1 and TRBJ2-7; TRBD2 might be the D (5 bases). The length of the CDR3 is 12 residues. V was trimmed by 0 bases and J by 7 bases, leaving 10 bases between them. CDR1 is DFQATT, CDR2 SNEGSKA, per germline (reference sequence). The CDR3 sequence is CSARESGGEQYF. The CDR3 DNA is TGCAGTGCTAGAGAAAGCGGAGGTGAGCAGTACTTC.

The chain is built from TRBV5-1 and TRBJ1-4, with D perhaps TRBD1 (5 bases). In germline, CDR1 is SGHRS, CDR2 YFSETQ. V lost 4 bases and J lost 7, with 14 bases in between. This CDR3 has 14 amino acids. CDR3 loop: CASSPGTSAEKLFF. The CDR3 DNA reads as TGCGCCAGCAGCCCGGGGACTTCGGCTGAAAAACTGTTTTTT.

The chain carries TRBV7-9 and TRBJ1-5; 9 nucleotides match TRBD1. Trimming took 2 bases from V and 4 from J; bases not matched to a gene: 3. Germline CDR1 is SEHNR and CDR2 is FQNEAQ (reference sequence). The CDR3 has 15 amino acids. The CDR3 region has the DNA TGTGCCAGCAGCTTATCCGGGACAGGGAATCAGCCCCAGCATTTT. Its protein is CASSLSGTGNQPQHF.

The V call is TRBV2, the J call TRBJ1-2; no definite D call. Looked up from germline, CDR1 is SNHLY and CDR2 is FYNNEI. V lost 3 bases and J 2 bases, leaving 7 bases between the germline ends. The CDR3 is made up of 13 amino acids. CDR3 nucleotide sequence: TGTGCCAGCAGTGATCAATACAACTATGGCTACACCTTC. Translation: CASSDQYNYGYTF.

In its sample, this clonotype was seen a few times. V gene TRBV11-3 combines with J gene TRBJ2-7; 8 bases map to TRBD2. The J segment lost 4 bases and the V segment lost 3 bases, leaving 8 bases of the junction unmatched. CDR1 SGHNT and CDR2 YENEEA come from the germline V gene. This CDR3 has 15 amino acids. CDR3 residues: CASSFTPGGAYEQYF. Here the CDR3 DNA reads TGTGCCAGCAGCTTTACTCCCGGGGGGGCTTACGAGCAGTACTTC.

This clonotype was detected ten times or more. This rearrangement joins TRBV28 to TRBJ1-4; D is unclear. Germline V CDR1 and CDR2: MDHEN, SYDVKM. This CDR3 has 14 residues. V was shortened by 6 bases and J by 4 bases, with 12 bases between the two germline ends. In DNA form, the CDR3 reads TGTGCCAGCAGCTATACCGCAAGTAATGAAAAACTGTTTTTT. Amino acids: CASSYTASNEKLFF.

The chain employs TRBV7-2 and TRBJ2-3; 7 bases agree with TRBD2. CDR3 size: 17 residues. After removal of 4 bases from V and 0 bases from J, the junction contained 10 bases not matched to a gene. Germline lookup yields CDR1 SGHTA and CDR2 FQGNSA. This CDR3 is CASSSQGLLRSTDTQYF. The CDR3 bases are TGTGCCAGCAGCTCGCAGGGACTATTACGTAGCACAGATACGCAGTATTTT.